This TCR beta chain stems from a study of control samples from healthy donors and cancer patients. Data came from immunoSEQ multiplex PCR; TCRdb stores just in-frame clones and leaves some out. The data show approximately 100,000 clones, 82% seen once. CDR1 and CDR2 from the germline V gene are SGHNT and YYREEE (reference sequence). The trim removed 4 bases at V and 4 bases at J, leaving 7 bases unmatched. The CDR3 has 15 residues. This chain uses TRBV5-4 with TRBJ2-5, with 10 bases lining up with TRBD1. The receptor comes from a man aged 55 to 70 in good health. Sequencing used blood. CDR3 coding DNA: TGTGCCAGCAGCCCCCGGGACAGGGGAGGAGAGACCCAGTACTTC. Protein: CASSPRDRGGETQYF. Full variable domain (outside the CDR3, taken from reference TRBV5-4 and TRBJ2-5): ETGVTQSPTHLIKTRGQQVTLRCSSQSGHNTVSWYQQALGQGPQFIFQYYREEENGRGNFPPRFSGLQFPNYSSELNVNALELDDSALYLCASSPRDRGGETQYFGPGTRLLVL.